These 12 T cell receptor beta chains were all obtained from the same sample, sequenced in a study of T cell repertoires in cytomegalovirus infection. TCRdb re-derived calls from the reads in MiXCR, one entry per CDR3 protein. The table includes under 95,000 distinct CDR3 sequences, about 4.2% detected once. Sequencing was done on a sample of PBMCs. These receptors originate from a human donor in good health (CMV status not recorded). Some clones in this sample may be carry-over from other donors' samples.

This clonotype was seen ten or more times. The V and J genes are TRBV20-1 and TRBJ2-7; TRBD2 aligns across 12 bases. With 4 bases clipped from V and 2 bases from J, the junction kept 9 bases outside the gene matches. CDR1 and CDR2 (germline): DFQATT, SNEGSKA (reference sequence). This CDR3 spans 16 amino acids. This CDR3 is CSATPLLAGGPYEQYF. The CDR3 region has the DNA TGCAGTGCTACCCCCTTACTAGCGGGGGGACCCTACGAGCAGTACTTC.

This clonotype was counted many times. The chain combines TRBV7-3 with TRBJ2-1, with D unclear. The CDR3 has 14 residues. Germline loops: CDR1 SGHTA, CDR2 FQGTGA. V was trimmed by 0 bases and J by 6 bases, leaving 9 bases between them. In DNA form, the CDR3 reads TGTGCCAGCAGCTTAACTCGAGCAAGCAATGAGCAGTTCTTC. The encoded protein is CASSLTRASNEQFF.

The sample holds many counts of this clonotype. The chain carries TRBV7-3 and TRBJ2-1; no firm D call. The CDR3 runs 12 residues. CDR1 is SGHTA and CDR2 is FQGTGA in the germline V gene. The V gene lost 1 base and the J gene lost 7 bases, with 5 bases spanning the gap. The CDR3 nucleotides read TGTGCCAGCAGCTTAAATGGGAATGAGCAGTTCTTC. Protein product: CASSLNGNEQFF.

The rearrangement links TRBV11-2 to TRBJ2-2, with 7 bases aligning to TRBD1. This CDR3 has 14 amino acids. V lost 6 bases to trimming and J lost 1 base; unmatched junction nucleotides: 2. Per the germline V gene, CDR1 is SGHAT and CDR2 is FQNNGV. The CDR3 DNA sequence: TGTGCCAGCAGGTGGACAGGGAACACCGGGGAGCTGTTTTTT. Its translation is CASRWTGNTGELFF.

This clonotype was picked up many times. The genes are TRBV27 and TRBJ2-5; D not certain. In germline, CDR1 is MNHEY, CDR2 SMNVEV (reference sequence). V was trimmed by 3 bases and J by 1 base, leaving 9 bases between them. The CDR3 consists of 14 residues. The CDR3 here is CASSLTPSQETQYF. The CDR3, as DNA: TGTGCCAGCAGTTTGACCCCTTCCCAAGAGACCCAGTACTTC.

This clonotype was found many times. V and J are TRBV19 and TRBJ2-7, with TRBD1 as a possible D gene (5 bases). This CDR3 comprises 15 residues. V was clipped by 3 bases and J by 6 bases, with 18 bases between them. CDR1 and CDR2 (germline): LNHDA, SQIVND (reference sequence). The CDR3 here is CASSIRQTKIVEQYF. CDR3 bases: TGTGCCAGTAGTATCAGACAGACCAAAATCGTCGAGCAGTACTTC.

This clonotype was observed at least ten times. The gene calls are TRBV11-3 and TRBJ1-1, with 7 bases lining up with TRBD1. CDR3 length: 12 residues. With 5 bases clipped from V and 5 bases from J, the junction kept 2 bases outside the gene matches. CDR1 is SGHNT and CDR2 is YENEEA in the germline V gene. The CDR3 loop is CASSPGGTEAFF. In DNA form, the CDR3 reads TGTGCCAGCAGCCCAGGGGGAACTGAAGCTTTCTTT.

The table lists this clonotype with many counts. The chain links TRBV7-2 to TRBJ2-5; perhaps TRBD2 as D (5 bases). Trimming shortened V by 5 bases and J by 2 bases, and 15 bases separated the two germline ends. CDR3 length: 15 amino acids. Germline CDR1 and CDR2: SGHTA and FQGNSA. As DNA, the CDR3 is TGTGCCAGCAGCAAAACTAGGCCGGTACAAGAGACCCAGTACTTC. It is translated as CASSKTRPVQETQYF.

In its sample, this clonotype was seen many times. The J gene is TRBJ2-3, the V gene TRBV7-2; D is ambiguous. The ends were cut back, 8 bases at V and 1 base at J, with 10 bases in the middle. The CDR3 has 13 amino acids. The germline gives CDR1 SGHTA, CDR2 FQGNSA. DNA for the CDR3: TGTGCCAGCGGGGATTTTGGCACAGATACGCAGTATTTT. This codes for CASGDFGTDTQYF.

In its sample, this clonotype was seen many times. The chain uses TRBV7-2 and TRBJ2-1, with no clear D. Germline V gives CDR1 SGHTA, CDR2 FQGNSA. This CDR3 region has 13 residues. V lost 1 base and J 7 bases, leaving 8 bases between the germline ends. The CDR3 is CASSLDYVNEQFF. CDR3 bases: TGTGCCAGCAGCTTAGATTATGTTAATGAGCAGTTCTTC.

The CDR3 DNA reads TGCGCCAGCAGCTCCCGGGACAGTGGGGACTACGAGCAGTACTTC. As protein: CASSSRDSGDYEQYF. The genes are TRBV5-1 and TRBJ2-7, with 7 positions matching TRBD1. Germline trimming cut 3 bases from V and 3 bases from J; bases unmatched to any gene: 9. The CDR3 sequence is 15 residues long. CDR1 is SGHRS and CDR2 is YFSETQ in the germline V gene.

This clonotype was counted at least ten times. The rearrangement links TRBV20-1 to TRBJ1-2, with 9 bases fitting TRBD1. CDR1 is DFQATT and CDR2 is SNEGSKA in the germline V gene (reference sequence). The CDR3 consists of 15 residues. J gave up 8 bases and V 1 base, and 11 bases lay outside the gene matches. For the CDR3, the DNA is TGCAGTGCTAGAGGTCCCACAGGGGGCGCGGAGGGCTACACCTTC. It specifies CSARGPTGGAEGYTF.